The T cell receptor (beta chain) under discussion was sequenced for a study of CD8+ T cells in alopecia areata. Sequencing templates came from extracted RNA that was reverse transcribed into cDNA. TCRdb's table, derived via immunoSEQ multiplex PCR, lists solely in-frame clones and lacks some. The sample includes approximately 110,000 clones, roughly 50% of them seen just once. Study-level results: With just one nonresponder, it is still uncertain whether baseline CD8+ expansion relates to response. Scalp samples also yield sequences from resident alphabeta T cells of normal skin. Scalp clonality and expanded CD8+ clones among the top 100 were significantly decreased by tofacitinib.

The CDR3 consists of 14 residues. With 5 bases removed from V and 4 bases from J, the gap between germline ends came to 11 bases. CDR1 is MNHEY and CDR2 is SMNVEV in the germline V gene (reference sequence). For this clone: The antigen is not known.

The treatment was: oral pan-JAK inhibitor, 5-10 mg twice daily. From alopecia areata patients, lesional scalp punch biopsies and peripheral blood were collected. This material consisted of CD8+ T cells sorted from blood, taken at week 24, from a patient treated with tofacitinib. The V call is TRBV27, the J call TRBJ2-2; D possibly corresponds to TRBD1 (7 bases). The sequence was obtained from a human donor with alopecia areata. CDR3 in amino acids: CASSGGTATGELFF. The CDR3 nucleotides read TGTGCCAGCAGTGGAGGGACAGCCACCGGGGAGCTGTTTTTT.